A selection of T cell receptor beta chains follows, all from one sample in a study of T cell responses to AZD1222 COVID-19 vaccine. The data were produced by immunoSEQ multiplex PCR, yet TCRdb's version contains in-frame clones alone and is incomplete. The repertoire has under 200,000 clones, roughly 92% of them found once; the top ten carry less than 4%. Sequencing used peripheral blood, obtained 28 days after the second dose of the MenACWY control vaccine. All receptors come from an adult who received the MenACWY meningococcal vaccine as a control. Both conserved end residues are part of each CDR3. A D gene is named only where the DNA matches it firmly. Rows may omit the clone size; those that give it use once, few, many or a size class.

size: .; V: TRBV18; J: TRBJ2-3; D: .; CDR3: CASSPSTDTQYF; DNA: TGTGCCAGCTCACCTAGCACAGATACGCAGTATTTT
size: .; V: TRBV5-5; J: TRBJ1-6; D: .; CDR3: CASSLVVGVNNSPLHF; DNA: TGTGCCAGCAGCTTGGTAGTAGGGGTGAATAATTCACCCCTCCACTTT
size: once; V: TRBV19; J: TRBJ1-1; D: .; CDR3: CATQHPGGPTNTEAFF; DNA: TGTGCCACCCAACACCCTGGGGGACCTACGAACACTGAAGCTTTCTTT
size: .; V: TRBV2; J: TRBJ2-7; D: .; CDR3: CASRKGGGEQYF; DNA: TGTGCCAGCAGGAAAGGGGGGGGCGAGCAGTACTTC
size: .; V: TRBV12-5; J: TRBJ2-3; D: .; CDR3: CASGGARGTDTQYF; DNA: TGTGCTAGTGGGGGGGCGCGGGGCACAGATACGCAGTATTTT
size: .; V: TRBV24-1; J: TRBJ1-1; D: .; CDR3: CATSDANTEAFF; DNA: TGTGCCACCAGTGATGCCAACACTGAAGCTTTCTTT
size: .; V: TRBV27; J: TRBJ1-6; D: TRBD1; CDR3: CASSLSQGARNSPLHF; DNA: TGTGCCAGCAGTTTATCACAGGGGGCGCGGAATTCACCCCTCCACTTT
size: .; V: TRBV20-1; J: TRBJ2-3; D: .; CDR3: CSADLGDTQYF; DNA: TGCAGTGCTGACCTCGGTGATACGCAGTATTTT
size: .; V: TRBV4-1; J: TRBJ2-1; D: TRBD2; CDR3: CASSQELAGYNEQFF; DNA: TGCGCCAGCAGCCAAGAACTAGCGGGCTACAATGAGCAGTTCTTC
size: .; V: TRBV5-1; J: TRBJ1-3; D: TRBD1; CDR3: CASSQGQTGNTIYF; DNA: TGCGCCAGCAGCCAGGGACAGACTGGAAACACCATATATTTT
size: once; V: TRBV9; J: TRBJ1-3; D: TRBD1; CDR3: CASSAWTGGNTIYF; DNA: TGTGCCAGCAGCGCATGGACAGGGGGAAACACCATATATTTT
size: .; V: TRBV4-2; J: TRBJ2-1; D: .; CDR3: CASSQDWDNEQFF; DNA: TGTGCCAGCAGCCAAGATTGGGACAATGAGCAGTTCTTC
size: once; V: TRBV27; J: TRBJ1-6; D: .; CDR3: CASNNWGEYNSPLHF; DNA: TGTGCCAGCAATAACTGGGGGGAATACAATTCACCCCTCCACTTT
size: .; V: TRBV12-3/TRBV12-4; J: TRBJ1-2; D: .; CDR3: CASRRDRNYGYTF; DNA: TGTGCCAGCAGGCGCGACAGAAACTATGGCTACACCTTC
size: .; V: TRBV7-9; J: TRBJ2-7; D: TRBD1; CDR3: CASSSDTGTGIEKQYF; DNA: TGTGCCAGCAGCTCAGATACGGGGACAGGGATCGAGAAGCAGTACTTC
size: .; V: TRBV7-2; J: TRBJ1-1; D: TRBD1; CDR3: CASSSTGGNTEAFF; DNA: TGTGCCAGCAGCTCCACAGGGGGGAACACTGAAGCTTTCTTT
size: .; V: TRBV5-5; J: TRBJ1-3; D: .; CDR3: CASSLHDLTRGGNTIYF; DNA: TGTGCCAGCAGCTTGCACGACCTAACCCGCGGCGGAAACACCATATATTTT
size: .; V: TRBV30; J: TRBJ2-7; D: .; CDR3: CAWSIVQPSYEQYF; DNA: TGTGCCTGGAGTATCGTCCAGCCCTCCTACGAGCAGTACTTC
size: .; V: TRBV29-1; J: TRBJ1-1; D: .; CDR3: CSVGQMNTEAFF; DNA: TGCAGCGTCGGACAGATGAACACTGAAGCTTTCTTT
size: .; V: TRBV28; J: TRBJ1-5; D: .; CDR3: CASSLGPLNQPQHF; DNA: TGTGCCAGCAGTTTGGGTCCTCTCAATCAGCCCCAGCATTTT
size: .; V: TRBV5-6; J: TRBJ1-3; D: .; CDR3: CASSGPPTDAGNTIYF; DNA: TGTGCCAGCAGCGGGCCTCCGACAGACGCGGGAAACACCATATATTTT
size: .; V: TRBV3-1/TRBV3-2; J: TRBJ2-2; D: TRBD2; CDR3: CASSLGLATNTGELFF; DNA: TGTGCCAGCAGTCTGGGACTAGCGACGAACACCGGGGAGCTGTTTTTT
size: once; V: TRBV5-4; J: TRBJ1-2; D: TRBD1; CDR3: CASSLQGTGEVYGYTF; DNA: TGTGCCAGCAGCTTGCAAGGGACAGGGGAGGTCTATGGCTACACCTTC
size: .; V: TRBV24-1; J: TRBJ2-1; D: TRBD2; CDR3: CATSDLASGSHNEQFF; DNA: TGTGCCACCAGTGATTTGGCCAGCGGGAGCCACAATGAGCAGTTCTTC
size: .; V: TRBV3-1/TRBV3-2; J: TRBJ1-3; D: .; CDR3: CASSQAMGRITGNTIYF; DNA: TGTGCCAGCAGCCAAGCGATGGGCAGAATAACTGGAAACACCATATATTTT
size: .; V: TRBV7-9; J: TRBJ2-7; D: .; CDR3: CASSLTRKEGHEQYF; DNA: TGTGCCAGCAGCTTGACGCGTAAAGAGGGCCACGAGCAGTACTTC
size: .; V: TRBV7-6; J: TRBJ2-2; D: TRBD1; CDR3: CASSINRGLNTGELFF; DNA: TGTGCCAGCAGCATCAACAGGGGATTGAACACCGGGGAGCTGTTTTTT
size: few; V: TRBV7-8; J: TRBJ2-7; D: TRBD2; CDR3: CASSLGASGLYEQYF; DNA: TGTGCCAGCAGCTTAGGGGCTAGCGGACTGTACGAGCAGTACTTC
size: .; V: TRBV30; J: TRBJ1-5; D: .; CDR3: CAWSGGSSNQPQHF; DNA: TGTGCCTGGAGTGGGGGCAGTAGCAATCAGCCCCAGCATTTT
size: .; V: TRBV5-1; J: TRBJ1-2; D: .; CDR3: CASSLEQGGYGYTF; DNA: TGCGCCAGCAGCTTGGAACAGGGCGGCTATGGCTACACCTTC
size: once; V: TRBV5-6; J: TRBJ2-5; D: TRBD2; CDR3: CASSLGSSGETQYF; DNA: TGTGCCAGCAGCTTGGGGTCTAGCGGAGAGACCCAGTACTTC
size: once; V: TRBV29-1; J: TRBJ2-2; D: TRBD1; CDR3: CSVSGRGLENTGELFF; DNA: TGCAGCGTTTCTGGCAGGGGGCTGGAAAACACCGGGGAGCTGTTTTTT
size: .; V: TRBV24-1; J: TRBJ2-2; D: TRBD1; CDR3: CATSERRQGVNTGELFF; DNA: TGTGCCACCAGTGAAAGGAGACAGGGGGTGAACACCGGGGAGCTGTTTTTT
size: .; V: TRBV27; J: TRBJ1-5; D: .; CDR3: CASGPLASHQPQHF; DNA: TGTGCCAGCGGGCCCTTGGCTTCTCATCAGCCCCAGCATTTT
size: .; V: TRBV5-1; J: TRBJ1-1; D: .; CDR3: CASSGGGDGTEAFF; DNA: TGCGCCAGCAGCGGCGGGGGAGATGGGACTGAAGCTTTCTTT
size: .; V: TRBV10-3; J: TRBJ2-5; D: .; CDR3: CAISEGVYQETQYF; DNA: TGTGCCATCAGTGAGGGGGTGTACCAAGAGACCCAGTACTTC
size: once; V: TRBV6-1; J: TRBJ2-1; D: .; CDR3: CASREGDNEQFF; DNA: TGTGCCAGCAGGGAAGGGGACAATGAGCAGTTCTTC
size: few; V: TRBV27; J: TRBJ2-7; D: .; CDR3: CASRAGQPIGEQYF; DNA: TGTGCCAGCAGGGCGGGACAGCCGATTGGCGAGCAGTACTTC
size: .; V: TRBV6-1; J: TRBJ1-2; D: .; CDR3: CASSEYLVQGGYTF; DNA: TGTGCCAGCAGTGAATACCTGGTACAGGGAGGCTACACCTTC
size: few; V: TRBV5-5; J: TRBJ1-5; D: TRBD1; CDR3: CASNSGQAGNQPQHF; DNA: TGTGCCAGCAACAGCGGACAGGCAGGCAATCAGCCCCAGCATTTT
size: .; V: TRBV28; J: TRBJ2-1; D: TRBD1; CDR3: CASSLGGQGAFSYNEQFF; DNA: TGTGCCAGCAGTTTGGGGGGACAGGGGGCTTTCTCCTACAATGAGCAGTTCTTC
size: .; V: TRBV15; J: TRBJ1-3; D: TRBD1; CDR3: CATSRVDRPYGNTIYF; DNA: TGTGCCACCAGCAGAGTGGACAGGCCGTATGGAAACACCATATATTTT
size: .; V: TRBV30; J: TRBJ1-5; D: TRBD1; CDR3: CAWDRDNNQPQHF; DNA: TGTGCCTGGGACAGGGACAACAATCAGCCCCAGCATTTT
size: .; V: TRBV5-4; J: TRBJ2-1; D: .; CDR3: CASSHPAGNEQFF; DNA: TGTGCCAGCAGCCATCCGGCAGGGAATGAGCAGTTCTTC
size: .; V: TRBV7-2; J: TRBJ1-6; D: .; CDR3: CASSLGANSPLHF; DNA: TGTGCCAGCAGCTTAGGGGCCAATTCACCCCTCCACTTT
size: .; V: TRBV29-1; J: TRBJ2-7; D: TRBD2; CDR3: CSVEDRGLAGLYEQYF; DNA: TGCAGCGTTGAAGATAGGGGACTAGCGGGACTTTACGAGCAGTACTTC
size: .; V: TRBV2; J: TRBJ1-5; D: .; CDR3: CASKGQVNQPQHF; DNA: TGTGCCAGCAAGGGACAAGTCAATCAGCCCCAGCATTTT
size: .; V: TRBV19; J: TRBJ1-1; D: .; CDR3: CASSTQGGTEAFF; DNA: TGTGCCAGTAGTACGCAGGGTGGAACTGAAGCTTTCTTT